This is a list of T cell receptor beta chains from one sample in a study of vaccination effects on CD4 cells after COVID-19. The antigens for these receptors are not known. The data were produced by immunoSEQ multiplex PCR, yet TCRdb's version contains in-frame clones alone and is incomplete. The sample shows nearly 25,000 clones, roughly two thirds of them seen only once. The sequenced sample was CD4+ T cells from PBMCs cultured with SARS-CoV-2 spike peptides, obtained after COVID-19 vaccination. The receptors derive from a human donor who received a COVID-19 vaccine. Each CDR3 is given with its conserved first and last residue. D genes are given only for firm matches. Where a row states a size, it is once, few, many or the class of an expanded clone; other rows omit it.

D,V,size,J,CDR3,DNA
NA,TRBV6-5,once,TRBJ2-7,CASNSQGRPHEQYF,TGTGCCAGCAACTCCCAAGGGAGACCCCACGAGCAGTACTTC
TRBD1,TRBV5-4,NA,TRBJ1-2,CASSWDRKGYGYTF,TGTGCCAGCAGCTGGGACAGAAAAGGATATGGCTACACCTTC
NA,TRBV11-3,NA,TRBJ2-1,CASSSAGTSTLNNEQFF,TGTGCCAGCAGCTCGGCCGGGACATCCACCCTAAACAATGAGCAGTTCTTC
NA,TRBV5-1,NA,TRBJ2-1,CASSLAASNDEQFF,TGCGCCAGCAGCTTGGCTGCTAGTAACGATGAGCAGTTCTTC
NA,TRBV24-1,NA,TRBJ2-6,CATIIYPKGYGSGANVLTF,TGTGCCACCATTATCTACCCTAAGGGTTATGGGTCTGGGGCCAACGTCCTGACTTTC
NA,TRBV7-9,NA,TRBJ1-4,CASSLGAGQGVGEKLFF,TGTGCCAGCAGCTTAGGGGCGGGTCAGGGAGTAGGAGAAAAACTGTTTTTT
TRBD2,TRBV19,NA,TRBJ2-1,CASSSILRERQFF,TGTGCCAGTAGTTCCATTCTGCGGGAGAGGCAGTTCTTC
NA,TRBV9,NA,TRBJ2-7,CASSPGLPTNEQYF,TGTGCCAGCAGCCCAGGACTGCCGACGAACGAGCAGTACTTC
NA,TRBV18,NA,TRBJ1-2,CASSPGQEGGYTF,TGTGCCAGCTCACCCGGGCAAGAGGGGGGCTACACCTTC
TRBD1,TRBV5-5,few,TRBJ1-1,CASSLWAGGDPSTEAFF,TGTGCCAGCAGCTTGTGGGCAGGGGGGGACCCGAGCACTGAAGCTTTCTTT
TRBD2,TRBV6-6,NA,TRBJ2-5,CASTQSASGGQETQYF,TGTGCCAGCACCCAGTCGGCTAGCGGAGGACAAGAGACCCAGTACTTC
NA,TRBV27,NA,TRBJ1-5,CASSFGRNSNQPQHF,TGTGCCAGCAGTTTCGGCAGGAATAGCAATCAGCCCCAGCATTTT
TRBD1,TRBV2,few,TRBJ1-2,CASSERGLSYGYTF,TGTGCCAGCAGTGAAAGGGGGCTTAGCTATGGCTACACCTTC
NA,TRBV9,NA,TRBJ1-4,CASSVGTLNEKLFF,TGTGCCAGCAGCGTAGGGACCCTGAATGAAAAACTGTTTTTT
NA,TRBV18,NA,TRBJ2-7,CASSISGPYEQYF,TGTGCCAGCTCCATATCAGGCCCCTACGAGCAGTACTTC
TRBD1,TRBV6-6,NA,TRBJ2-7,CASNEDRTSYEQYF,TGTGCCAGCAACGAGGACAGGACGTCCTACGAGCAGTACTTC
TRBD1,TRBV18,NA,TRBJ1-1,CASSPGTGGFEAFF,TGTGCCAGCTCACCTGGGACAGGGGGCTTTGAAGCTTTCTTT
TRBD1,TRBV7-6,NA,TRBJ1-5,CASSFGTDSNQPQHF,TGTGCCAGCAGCTTTGGGACAGATAGCAATCAGCCCCAGCATTTT
NA,TRBV12-3/TRBV12-4,NA,TRBJ1-1,CAMMRSRNTEAFF,TGTGCCATGATGAGATCCAGGAACACTGAAGCTTTCTTT
TRBD1,TRBV24-1,NA,TRBJ2-3,CATSEKGSQPGGHITDTQYF,TGTGCCACCAGTGAGAAGGGATCTCAGCCAGGGGGCCACATCACAGATACGCAGTATTTT
NA,TRBV5-1,NA,TRBJ1-1,CASRFGSVEPEAFF,TGCGCCAGCAGGTTCGGGTCAGTGGAACCGGAAGCTTTCTTT
TRBD1,TRBV5-1,NA,TRBJ2-3,CASSSGWDRATDTQYF,TGCGCCAGCAGCTCCGGTTGGGACAGGGCAACAGATACGCAGTATTTT
TRBD1,TRBV18,NA,TRBJ1-5,CASSLTGTGDQPQHF,TGTGCCAGCTCTCTAACCGGGACAGGGGATCAGCCCCAGCATTTT
TRBD1,TRBV18,NA,TRBJ1-4,CASSRQQGTTNEKLFF,TGTGCCAGCTCAAGGCAACAGGGGACAACTAATGAAAAACTGTTTTTT
TRBD2,TRBV5-1,NA,TRBJ2-2,CASSWGTSGMGAGELFF,TGCGCCAGCAGCTGGGGGACTAGCGGGATGGGTGCCGGGGAGCTGTTTTTT
NA,TRBV11-2,NA,TRBJ2-7,CASSLAGAAYEQYF,TGTGCCAGCAGCTTAGCGGGGGCAGCTTACGAGCAGTACTTC
NA,TRBV3-1/TRBV3-2,NA,TRBJ2-2,CASSQDLSRVANTGELFF,TGTGCCAGCAGCCAAGATCTTTCCAGGGTTGCGAACACCGGGGAGCTGTTTTTT
NA,TRBV25-1,few,TRBJ1-2,CASSEGGEPIYGYTF,TGTGCCAGCAGTGAAGGGGGGGAACCAATCTATGGCTACACCTTC